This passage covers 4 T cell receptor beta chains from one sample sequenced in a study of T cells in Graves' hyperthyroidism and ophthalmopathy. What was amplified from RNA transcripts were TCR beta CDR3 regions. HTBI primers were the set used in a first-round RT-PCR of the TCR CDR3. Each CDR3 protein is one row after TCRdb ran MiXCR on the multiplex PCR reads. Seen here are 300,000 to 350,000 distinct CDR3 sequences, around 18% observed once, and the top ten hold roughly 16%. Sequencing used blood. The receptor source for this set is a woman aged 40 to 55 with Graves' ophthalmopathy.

For the CDR3, the DNA is TGTGCCAGCAGTGAAGCGCACCGCCAGCGCAGGGGAGGACAGAACACTGAAGCTTTCTTT. This gives the protein CASSEAHRQRRGGQNTEAFF. The chain recombines TRBV2 with TRBJ1-1; possibly TRBD1 for D (6 bases). V was cut by 0 bases and J by 1 base, with 24 bases left in between. The CDR3 runs to 20 residues. From germline, CDR1 is SNHLY and CDR2 FYNNEI.

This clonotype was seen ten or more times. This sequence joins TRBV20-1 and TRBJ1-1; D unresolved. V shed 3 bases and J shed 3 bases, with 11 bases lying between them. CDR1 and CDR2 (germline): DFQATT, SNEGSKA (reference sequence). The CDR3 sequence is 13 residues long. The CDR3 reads CSARFAEDTEAFF. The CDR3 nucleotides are TGCAGTGCTAGGTTCGCAGAGGACACTGAAGCTTTCTTT.

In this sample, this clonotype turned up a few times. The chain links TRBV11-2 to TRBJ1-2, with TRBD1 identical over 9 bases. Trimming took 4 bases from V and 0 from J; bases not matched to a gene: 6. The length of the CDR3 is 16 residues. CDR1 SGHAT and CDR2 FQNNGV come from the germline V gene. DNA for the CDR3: TGTGCCAGCAGCTCCGGGACAGGGTTAGCTAACTATGGCTACACCTTC. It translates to CASSSGTGLANYGYTF.

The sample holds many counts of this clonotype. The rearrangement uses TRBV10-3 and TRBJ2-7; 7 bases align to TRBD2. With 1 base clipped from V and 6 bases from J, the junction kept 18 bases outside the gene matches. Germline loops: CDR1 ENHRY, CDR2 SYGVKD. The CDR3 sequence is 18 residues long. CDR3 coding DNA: TGTGCCATCAGTGAGTACTCGGGCCGGGCTAGCGGACCGGGCGAGCAGTACTTC. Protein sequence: CAISEYSGRASGPGEQYF.